Each of the 2 T cell receptor beta chains below was sequenced from the same sample in a study of T cells in Graves' hyperthyroidism and ophthalmopathy. Regions amplified from RNA transcripts were the TCR beta CDR3 regions. With the HTBI primer set, the TCR CDR3 went through a first round of RT-PCR. TCRdb recomputed calls from the multiplex PCR reads with MiXCR, one row per CDR3 protein. Of around 480,000 distinct CDR3 sequences in the sample, approximately 15% were seen once. Material for sequencing was blood. The receptors shown here come from a woman under 30 with Graves' hyperthyroidism.

The chain links TRBV20-1 to TRBJ1-4; a possible D gene is TRBD1 (6 bases). CDR3 length: 14 residues. Trimming pared 1 base from V and 8 bases from J, leaving 14 bases between. Germline V gene lookup returns CDR1 DFQATT and CDR2 SNEGSKA (reference sequence). CDR3 nucleotide sequence: TGCAGTGCTAGAGGTCGTCAGGGGCGAGAAAAACTGTTTTTT. This translates into CSARGRQGREKLFF.

This clonotype occurred many times. This chain links TRBV24-1 with TRBJ1-2; D gene uncertain. Germline values: CDR1 KGHDR, CDR2 SFDVKD. The CDR3 is made up of 15 amino acids. The V and J ends lost 9 bases and 3 bases respectively, with 19 bases between them. The CDR3 is CATPEYRQGDYGYTF. CDR3 coding DNA: TGTGCCACCCCTGAGTACAGACAAGGAGACTATGGCTACACCTTC.